This TCR beta chain was retrieved from a study of radiotherapy plus CTLA-4 blockade in lung cancer (dated by TCRdb to the late 2010s). In the study overall: Among enrolled patients, 18% had an objective response and 25% to 35% reached disease control. The paper as a whole reports these results and caveats: After treatment with radiotherapy and ipilimumab, TCR clones that originated in tumors expanded in peripheral blood. Increased serum interferon-beta after radiation, together with early dynamic changes in blood T cell clones, were reported to be the strongest predictors of response.

In this study, focal radiation therapy paired with CTLA-4 blockade (ipilimumab) was tested in patients who had chemo-refractory metastatic non-small-cell lung cancer. The receptor library was made with the immunoSEQ multiplex PCR assay. TCRdb obtained this table from immuneACCESS and retained in-frame rearrangements with V and J assigned. These tables miss some clones; where compared with another copy, unresolved V genes account for less than half of the shortfall, and the remainder is unexplained. A total of 81,000 or so clones appear in this sample, approximately 80% of them only once. The ten largest make up more than 14% of the sample. From cysteine to phenylalanine, the CDR3 is 17 amino acids long. This entry keeps only the CDR3 DNA: 51 bases, framed from base 1. V and J are trimmed by 1 base and 2 bases, and the gene matches miss 6 bases of the junction. CDR1 SEHNR and CDR2 FQNEAQ are derived from the germline V gene (reference sequence).

Details on this clone: This clone's antigen is unknown. No base qualities exist here, and no much larger clone lies one base off it.

The chain joins TRBV7-9 to TRBJ2-7, and 12 junctional nucleotides match TRBD2. The sequencing here drew on peripheral blood, taken from a patient treated with radiotherapy plus ipilimumab. This receptor was identified in a human donor with non-small cell lung cancer that progressed on radiotherapy plus ipilimumab. The DNA sequence is as follows: TGTGCCAGCAGCTTAGTGCCTAGCGGGAGGGCCGCCTACGAGCAGTACTTC. This is translated as CASSLVPSGRAAYEQYF.